This entry is about one T cell receptor (beta chain). Germline values: CDR1 SQVTM, CDR2 ANQGSEA. The CDR3 is made up of 14 amino acids. V shed 0 bases and J 4 bases; nucleotides not matched to a gene: 3. With random hexamers, roughly 0.45 to 1 ug RNA was reverse transcribed. TCRdb ran MiXCR on the immunoSEQ multiplex PCR reads and lists one entry per CDR3 protein. Found here are nearly 110,000 distinct CDR3 sequences, roughly 95% of them singletons; the top ten hold 0.41%. These data come from a study of CD8 T cells in Susac syndrome. The genes are TRBV29-1 and TRBJ1-2, with 9 bases aligning to TRBD1. The source of this sequence is a human donor with Susac syndrome. The source material was CD8+ T cells from PBMCs. CDR3 region: CSVEDGTGLYGYTF. Here the CDR3 DNA reads TGCAGCGTTGAAGACGGGACAGGGCTCTATGGCTACACCTTC.